These 18 T cell receptor beta chains were sequenced from one sample in a study of blood T cell repertoires in COVID-19. Profiling relied on immunoSEQ multiplex PCR, and the TCRdb table lists in-frame clones only, not all of them. The table lists around 73,000 clones, around 82% of them singletons, with 25% to 30% in the top ten. The sequenced material came from peripheral blood. All receptors come from a human donor in a cohort sampled during active COVID-19.

The rearrangement uses TRBV7-9 and TRBJ2-5, with 7 bases lining up with TRBD1. Trimming removed 5 bases from V and 1 base from J; junction bases left unmatched: 4. The germline V gene encodes CDR1 SEHNR and CDR2 FQNEAQ (reference sequence). There are 14 residues in the CDR3. The CDR3 protein is CASSPWTGQETQYF. CDR3 coding DNA: TGTGCCAGCAGCCCTTGGACAGGCCAAGAGACCCAGTACTTC.

This chain connects TRBV4-2 to TRBJ1-4; D gene unclear. CDR3 length equals 15 residues. The germline gives CDR1 LGHNA, CDR2 YNFKEQ. Trimming removed 4 bases at V and 0 bases at J, with 9 bases between. The CDR3 protein is CASSPERATNEKLFF. The CDR3 DNA follows: TGTGCCAGCAGCCCCGAACGGGCAACTAATGAAAAACTGTTTTTT.

The V gene is TRBV27, the J gene TRBJ1-2; 7 bases are a match to TRBD1. Germline V gives CDR1 MNHEY, CDR2 SMNVEV (reference sequence). The CDR3 sequence is 14 residues long. Losses at the gene ends were 5 bases for V and 5 bases for J; bases not matched to a gene: 8. CDR3 protein: CASSDRNRGYGYTF. CDR3 nucleotide sequence: TGTGCCAGCAGTGATAGAAACAGGGGTTATGGCTACACCTTC.

This chain links TRBV9 with TRBJ1-5; 7 nucleotides align to TRBD1. CDR1 SGDLS and CDR2 YYNGEE come from the germline V gene. The CDR3 sequence is 15 residues long. Trimming cost V 4 bases and J 5 bases; bases outside gene matches: 9. The CDR3 spells CASSPGTALYQPQHF. CDR3 sequence (DNA): TGTGCCAGCAGCCCCGGGACAGCCTTATATCAGCCCCAGCATTTT.

This chain uses TRBV2 with TRBJ1-1; D unclear. The CDR3 contains 14 residues. Trimming took off 2 bases at V and 6 bases at J, with 13 bases between the two ends. Germline-derived CDR1 and CDR2 are SNHLY and FYNNEI. For the CDR3, the DNA is TGTGCCAGCAGTGAACCCGCCCTCGGGGCTGAAGCTTTCTTT. Translating it yields CASSEPALGAEAFF.

This clone was detected once. The chain is built from TRBV5-1 and TRBJ1-2; no firm D call. The CDR3 loop spans 16 amino acids. Germline values: CDR1 SGHRS, CDR2 YFSETQ. V gave up 2 bases and J gave up 7 bases, with 21 bases separating them. CDR3 sequence: CASSFRALRGPTGYTF. CDR3 nucleotides: TGCGCCAGCAGCTTCCGGGCCCTCCGGGGTCCGACTGGCTACACCTTC. The full variable domain, rest sourced from reference TRBV5-1 and TRBJ1-2, is KAGVTQTPRYLIKTRGQQVTLSCSPISGHRSVSWYQQTPGQGLQFLFEYFSETQRNKGNFPGRFSGRQFSNSRSEMNVSTLELGDSALYLCASSFRALRGPTGYTFGSGTRLTVV.

The rearrangement uses TRBV4-2 and TRBJ2-3; TRBD2 agrees at 7 bases. Per germline, CDR1 LGHNA and CDR2 YNFKEQ. This CDR3 region has 17 residues. V trimming: 0 bases; J trimming: 3 bases; junction bases outside the gene matches: 9. Here the CDR3 reads CASSQEWSGGGTDTQYF. In DNA form, the CDR3 reads TGTGCCAGCAGCCAAGAATGGTCGGGCGGGGGAACAGATACGCAGTATTTT.

The chain uses TRBV5-1 and TRBJ2-7; 8 bases map to TRBD1. The CDR3 runs 15 residues. Looked up from germline, CDR1 is SGHRS and CDR2 is YFSETQ. V shed 4 bases, J shed 3 bases, and the junction held 9 bases outside the gene matches. CDR3 residues: CASSESGTGYYEQYF. The DNA of the CDR3 is TGCGCCAGCAGCGAGTCGGGGACAGGATACTACGAGCAGTACTTC. The full variable domain, rest sourced from reference TRBV5-1 and TRBJ2-7, is KAGVTQTPRYLIKTRGQQVTLSCSPISGHRSVSWYQQTPGQGLQFLFEYFSETQRNKGNFPGRFSGRQFSNSRSEMNVSTLELGDSALYLCASSESGTGYYEQYFGPGTRLTVT.

The V call is TRBV7-9, the J call TRBJ1-1, with 7 nucleotides matching TRBD1. J gave up 0 bases and V 5 bases, and 6 bases lay outside the gene matches. Germline V CDR1 and CDR2: SEHNR, FQNEAQ (reference sequence). This CDR3 contains 15 residues. The CDR3 bases are TGTGCCAGCAGCGCGACGACAGGGCTGAACACTGAAGCTTTCTTT. Translated, it gives CASSATTGLNTEAFF.

The chain uses TRBV28 and TRBJ1-4; D is unresolved. The germline V and J ends were trimmed by 6 bases and 10 bases, with 6 bases remaining between them. The germline V gene encodes CDR1 MDHEN and CDR2 SYDVKM. The CDR3 spans 10 residues. The CDR3 region is CASRGLKLFF. CDR3 coding DNA: TGTGCCAGCAGGGGCCTAAAACTGTTTTTT.

CDR3 nucleotide sequence: TGTGCCAGCAGTACCCGCGAAAGTACGCAGTATTTT. This sequence encodes CASSTRESTQYF. The genes are TRBV27 and TRBJ2-3; D is undetermined. The V end was cut by 5 bases, the J end by 8 bases, with 11 bases between. The CDR3 runs 12 residues. CDR1 and CDR2 from the germline V gene are MNHEY and SMNVEV (reference sequence).

This chain connects TRBV11-3 to TRBJ2-5; D may be TRBD2 (6 bases). CDR3 length: 15 residues. Germline lookup yields CDR1 SGHNT and CDR2 YENEEA. Trimming stripped 2 bases from V and 7 bases from J, with 17 bases between. Here the CDR3 reads CASSLPSWGEGTQYF. The CDR3, as DNA: TGTGCCAGCAGCTTACCGAGCTGGGGGGAAGGGACCCAGTACTTC.

The genes are TRBV2 and TRBJ2-1; 8 bases align to TRBD2. The ends lost 8 bases at V and 6 bases at J; junction bases unmatched: 6. The CDR3 loop spans 13 amino acids. Germline V gene sequence: CDR1 SNHLY, CDR2 FYNNEI. The CDR3 DNA sequence: TGTGCCAGCGGGGGCGGGACTAGCAATGAGCAGTTCTTC. Translating gives CASGGGTSNEQFF.

This clone was observed a handful of times. The V call is TRBV7-6, the J call TRBJ2-5, with D tentatively TRBD1 (6 bases). CDR1 and CDR2 from the germline V gene are SGHVS and FNYEAQ. The CDR3 is 15 amino acids. The V end was cut by 6 bases, the J end by 1 base, with 15 bases between. The DNA for the CDR3 is TGTGCCAGCAGTCCTACCCGACAGGTCCAAGAGACCCAGTACTTC. Translating it yields CASSPTRQVQETQYF.

The V call is TRBV5-6, the J call TRBJ2-7; TRBD1 agrees at 7 bases. The CDR3 length is 14 residues. The germline V gene encodes CDR1 SGHDT and CDR2 YYEEEE. V shed 4 bases, J shed 1 base, and the junction held 5 bases outside the gene matches. The CDR3 spells CASSLGQLSYEQYF. The CDR3, as DNA: TGTGCCAGCAGCCTGGGACAGCTTTCCTACGAGCAGTACTTC.

V gene TRBV9 combines with J gene TRBJ2-5; TRBD2 matches 12 bases. Germline V gives CDR1 SGDLS, CDR2 YYNGEE. The CDR3 is made up of 15 amino acids. V lost 4 bases and J lost 4; bases outside the gene matches: 5. The CDR3 sequence: CASSPSGGAGETQYF. The DNA for the CDR3 is TGTGCCAGCAGCCCTAGCGGGGGGGCCGGAGAGACCCAGTACTTC.

This clone was observed once. The rearrangement links TRBV6-1 to TRBJ2-1; 9 nucleotides align to TRBD2. V shed 2 bases, J shed 9 bases, and the junction held 8 bases outside the gene matches. This CDR3 has 15 amino acids. Germline values: CDR1 MNHNS, CDR2 SASEGT. The CDR3 sequence is CASSESRGGASEQFF. CDR3 sequence (DNA): TGTGCCAGCAGTGAATCCCGCGGGGGGGCGAGTGAGCAGTTCTTC.

The chain is built from TRBV19 and TRBJ1-1; D unclear. This CDR3 comprises 13 residues. Looked up from germline, CDR1 is LNHDA and CDR2 is SQIVND (reference sequence). V was clipped by 7 bases and J by 3 bases, with 12 bases between them. The CDR3 DNA sequence: TGTGCCAGTAAAAATGGTCGGTACACTGAAGCTTTCTTT. Its protein product is CASKNGRYTEAFF. Full variable domain (missing parts from reference TRBV19 and TRBJ1-1): DGGITQSPKYLFRKEGQNVTLSCEQNLNHDAMYWYRQDPGQGLRLIYYSQIVNDFQKGDIAEGYSVSREKKESFPLTVTSAQKNPTAFYLCASKNGRYTEAFFGQGTRLTVV.